The T cell receptor (beta chain) under discussion was sequenced for a study of blood T cell repertoires in COVID-19. Germline CDR1 is LNHDA and CDR2 is SQIVND (reference sequence). This CDR3 has 13 residues. Trimming removed 6 bases from V and 3 bases from J; junction bases left unmatched: 4. Participants were aged about 18 to 89 years from roughly 25 US areas. The table came from immunoSEQ multiplex PCR; TCRdb's copy has only in-frame clones and leaves some out. The sample records 300,000 to 450,000 clones, around nine tenths being singletons. Material: PBMCs or T cells enriched from blood (not recorded which). The rearrangement joins TRBV19 to TRBJ1-2, with 7 positions matching TRBD1. The sequence derives from a woman in her thirties who had been exposed to COVID-19. This chain's CDR3 is CASSHGTDYGYTF. Written as DNA, the CDR3 is TGTGCCAGTAGCCATGGGACAGACTATGGCTACACCTTC.